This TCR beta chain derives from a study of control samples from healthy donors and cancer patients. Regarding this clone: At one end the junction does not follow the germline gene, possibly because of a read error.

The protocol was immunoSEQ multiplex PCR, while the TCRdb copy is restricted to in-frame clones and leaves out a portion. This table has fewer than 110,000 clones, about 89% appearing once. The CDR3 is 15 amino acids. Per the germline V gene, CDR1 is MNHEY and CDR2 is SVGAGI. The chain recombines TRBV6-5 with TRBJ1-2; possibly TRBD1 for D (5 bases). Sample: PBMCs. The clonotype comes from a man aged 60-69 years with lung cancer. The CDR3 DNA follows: TGTACCAGCAGTTACGGCGGGGGAGTAAAGTATGGCTACACCTTC. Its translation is CTSSYGGGVKYGYTF.